The source of this TCR beta chain is a study of T cells expressing NK-cell markers. Study summary: Obtained from sorted CD3+CD56+NKG2C+, CD3+CD56+NKG2C- and CD3+CD56-NKG2C+ T cells were the TCR beta repertoires. Study-level results: The leading position in the CD3+CD56-NKG2C+ fraction of four donors also went to these clonotypes. Dominant NKG2C+ clonotypes were found to form about 1.0-7.0% of CD8+ T cells in 5 or 6 donors.

TCRdb reworked the 5' RACE reads into one entry per CDR3 protein, no DNA. The listing records 450,000 to 600,000 distinct CDR3 sequences. Of note for this clonotype: The antigen remains undetermined.

The CDR3 consists of 16 residues. Germline loops: CDR1 SGHRS, CDR2 YFSETQ. The sample comprised blood T cells: a sorted CD56 or NKG2C T cell subset, CD4+ or CD8+ T cells, or bulk PBMC T cells (not recorded which). The origin of this receptor is a man aged 18 to 29 in good health. The rearrangement joins TRBV5-1 to TRBJ2-1. The CDR3 loop reads CASSLANETYHNEQFF.